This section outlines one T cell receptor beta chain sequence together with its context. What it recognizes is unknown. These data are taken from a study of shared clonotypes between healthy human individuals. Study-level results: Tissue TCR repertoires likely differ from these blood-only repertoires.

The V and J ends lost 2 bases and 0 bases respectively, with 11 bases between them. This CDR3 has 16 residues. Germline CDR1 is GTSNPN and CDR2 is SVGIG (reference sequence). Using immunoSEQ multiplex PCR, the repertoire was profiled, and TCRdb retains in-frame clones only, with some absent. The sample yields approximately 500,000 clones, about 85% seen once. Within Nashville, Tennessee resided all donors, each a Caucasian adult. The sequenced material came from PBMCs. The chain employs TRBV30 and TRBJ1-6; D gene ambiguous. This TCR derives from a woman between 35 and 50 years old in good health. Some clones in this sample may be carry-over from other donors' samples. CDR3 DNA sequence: TGTGCCTGGAGTCCGGGTATCCCCTCCTATAATTCACCCCTCCACTTT. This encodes CAWSPGIPSYNSPLHF. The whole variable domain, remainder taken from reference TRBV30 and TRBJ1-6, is SQTIHQWPATLVQPVGSPLSLECTVEGTSNPNLYWYRQAAGRGLQLLFYSVGIGQISSEVPQNLSASRPQDRQFILSSKKLLLSDSGFYLCAWSPGIPSYNSPLHFGNGTRLTVT.